A selection of T cell receptor beta chains follows, all from one sample in a study of shared clonotypes between healthy human individuals. Profiled with immunoSEQ multiplex PCR; TCRdb holds only in-frame clones, not every one. Of 400,000 to 500,000 clones in the sample, around 80% are singletons; the top ten hold roughly 12%. The material sequenced was PBMCs. All receptors derive from a middle-aged woman in good health. Some clones in this sample may be carry-over from other donors' samples. Both conserved end residues are part of each CDR3. D genes are given only for firm matches. Only part of the rows carry a size: once, few, many, or a class if the clone is expanded.

.	TRBV25-1	14	.	TRBJ2-3	CASSASFPGLTQYF	TGTGCCAGCAGTGCTAGCTTCCCAGGGCTTACGCAGTATTTT
.	TRBV7-9	13	.	TRBJ2-3	CASRPTMIDTQYF	TGTGCCAGCAGGCCTACTATGATTGATACGCAGTATTTT
.	TRBV4-2	12	.	TRBJ1-2	CASSQLLLGYTF	TGTGCCAGCAGCCAGCTTCTACTCGGCTACACCTTC
TRBD1	TRBV29-1	13	.	TRBJ2-5	CSVLQGAGETQYF	TGCAGCGTGCTACAGGGGGCCGGGGAGACCCAGTACTTC
.	TRBV5-1	15	.	TRBJ1-3	CASSPPGTAGNTIYF	TGCGCCAGCAGCCCCCCCGGGACGGCTGGAAACACCATATATTTT
.	TRBV5-1	15	.	TRBJ1-1	CASNSLGGDPNEAFF	TGCGCCAGCAATTCACTCGGGGGGGACCCTAATGAAGCTTTCTTT
TRBD2	TRBV7-9	13	.	TRBJ2-7	CASSPGTSTEQYF	TGTGCCAGCAGCCCCGGGACTAGTACCGAGCAGTACTTC
.	TRBV7-8	14	.	TRBJ1-1	CASSPRDLSPEAFF	TGTGCCAGCAGCCCCCGGGATCTTTCGCCTGAAGCTTTCTTT
.	TRBV11-2	13	.	TRBJ2-1	CASSLRLYNEQFF	TGTGCCAGCAGCTTGCGGCTATACAATGAGCAGTTCTTC
TRBD1	TRBV5-1	15	.	TRBJ2-5	CASSSRTGLQETQYF	TGCGCCAGCAGTTCTAGGACAGGGCTGCAAGAGACCCAGTACTTC
TRBD2	TRBV5-8	14	.	TRBJ2-7	CASRGLAGADEQYF	TGTGCCAGCAGAGGACTAGCGGGAGCGGACGAGCAGTACTTC
TRBD2	TRBV27	16	few	TRBJ2-7	CANPTSGDRVKYEQYF	TGTGCCAACCCGACTAGCGGGGATAGGGTGAAATACGAGCAGTACTTC
TRBD2	TRBV4-1	14	.	TRBJ2-7	CASSQTSGTAEQYF	TGCGCCAGCAGTCAGACTAGCGGGACTGCCGAGCAGTACTTC
TRBD1	TRBV28	13	.	TRBJ2-7	CASRGQGSYEQYF	TGTGCCAGCCGGGGACAGGGCTCCTACGAGCAGTACTTC
TRBD1	TRBV27	18	.	TRBJ1-3	CASSRTFAGTGAGNTIYF	TGTGCCAGCAGTCGAACCTTCGCCGGGACAGGGGCAGGAAACACCATATATTTT
TRBD2	TRBV7-3	17	.	TRBJ2-1	CASSLTVLAGVPDEQFF	TGTGCCAGCAGCTTAACGGTGTTAGCGGGAGTACCCGATGAGCAGTTCTTC
TRBD2	TRBV7-2	15	.	TRBJ2-5	CASSLSLAVPETQYF	TGTGCCAGCAGCTTAAGTCTAGCGGTCCCGGAGACCCAGTACTTC
TRBD1	TRBV28	15	.	TRBJ2-7	CASSSVGGTGFEQYF	TGTGCCAGCAGTTCTGTTGGTGGGACAGGGTTCGAGCAGTACTTC
TRBD2	TRBV28	14	once	TRBJ2-3	CASRTSGGVGTQYF	TGTGCCAGCAGGACTAGCGGGGGGGTAGGAACGCAGTATTTT
TRBD2	TRBV6-6	15	.	TRBJ2-7	CASSYSSSGSYEQYF	TGTGCCAGCAGTTACTCGAGTAGCGGGAGCTACGAGCAGTACTTC
TRBD1	TRBV19	15	.	TRBJ2-3	CASTKTGGFTDTQYF	TGTGCCAGTACCAAGACAGGGGGCTTTACAGATACGCAGTATTTT
TRBD1	TRBV11-2	14	.	TRBJ1-6	CASSLTGNRAPLHF	TGTGCCAGCAGCTTGACAGGGAATCGTGCACCCCTCCACTTT
.	TRBV30	14	.	TRBJ1-4	CACARTEVNEKLFF	TGTGCCTGTGCTCGGACGGAGGTAAATGAAAAACTGTTTTTT
.	TRBV7-2	13	.	TRBJ1-1	CASSLGWGTEAFF	TGTGCCAGCAGCTTAGGTTGGGGCACTGAAGCTTTCTTT
.	TRBV30	15	.	TRBJ2-1	CAWSVLNRDSRHPFF	TGTGCCTGGAGTGTACTCAACCGGGACTCCCGACATCCGTTCTTC
TRBD2	TRBV7-2	16	.	TRBJ2-2	CASSLVAGGPVGELFF	TGTGCCAGCAGCTTAGTTGCGGGAGGGCCTGTCGGGGAGCTGTTTTTT
TRBD2	TRBV11-2	15	.	TRBJ2-1	CASSWTSGSYNEQFF	TGTGCCAGCAGCTGGACTAGCGGATCCTACAATGAGCAGTTCTTC
TRBD1	TRBV9	15	.	TRBJ1-2	CASSKLGQGNYGYTF	TGTGCCAGCAGCAAACTTGGACAGGGCAACTATGGCTACACCTTC
.	TRBV7-8	15	few	TRBJ2-2	CASSSQGRFAGELFF	TGTGCCAGCAGCTCACAGGGTAGATTCGCCGGGGAGCTGTTTTTT
.	TRBV4-2	14	.	TRBJ1-2	CASSPRQVIYGYTF	TGTGCCAGCAGCCCACGACAGGTCATCTATGGCTACACCTTC
TRBD2	TRBV5-1	16	.	TRBJ2-2	CASSLVAGGNTGELFF	TGCGCCAGCAGCTTGGTGGCGGGGGGAAACACCGGGGAGCTGTTTTTT
.	TRBV7-3	16	.	TRBJ2-6	CASSTGAGGGANVLTF	TGTGCCAGCAGCACCGGGGCCGGCGGTGGGGCCAACGTCCTGACTTTC
TRBD1	TRBV2	14	.	TRBJ2-3	CASSYTDRGDTQYF	TGTGCCAGCAGTTATACGGACAGGGGGGATACGCAGTATTTT
.	TRBV27	15	.	TRBJ2-1	CASSSPQRSYNEQFF	TGTGCCAGCAGTTCCCCCCAACGCTCCTACAATGAGCAGTTCTTC
.	TRBV27	13	.	TRBJ2-5	CASSLRRQETQYF	TGTGCCAGCAGTTTAAGGCGGCAAGAGACCCAGTACTTC
TRBD2	TRBV4-2	17	.	TRBJ2-2	CASSQAPSGPNTGELFF	TGTGCCAGCAGCCAAGCCCCTAGCGGGCCTAACACCGGGGAGCTGTTTTTT
.	TRBV7-9	14	.	TRBJ2-7	CASSLAGGGYEQYF	TGTGCCAGCAGCTTAGCAGGGGGAGGCTACGAGCAGTACTTC
TRBD1	TRBV27	14	.	TRBJ1-5	CASRQGGEGQPQHF	TGTGCCAGCAGACAGGGGGGCGAGGGACAGCCCCAGCATTTT
.	TRBV10-2	16	few	TRBJ1-3	CASSEPRFGSGNTIYF	TGCGCCAGCAGTGAGCCTCGTTTCGGGTCTGGAAACACCATATATTTT
.	TRBV9	13	.	TRBJ2-3	CASSVAPKDTQYF	TGTGCCAGCAGCGTAGCCCCTAAAGATACGCAGTATTTT
.	TRBV5-1	16	.	TRBJ2-5	CASSLGSQGSGETQYF	TGCGCCAGCAGCTTGGGATCACAGGGATCCGGAGAGACCCAGTACTTC
TRBD2	TRBV9	21	.	TRBJ2-3	CASSESGTGLAGGLRRDTQYF	TGTGCCAGCAGCGAGTCCGGGACAGGGCTAGCGGGAGGCCTCCGGAGAGATACGCAGTATTTT
TRBD1	TRBV19	15	.	TRBJ1-2	CASNPVGQVFYGYTF	TGTGCCAGTAATCCGGTGGGACAGGTATTCTATGGCTACACCTTC
.	TRBV27	14	.	TRBJ2-5	CASSPPGSAETQYF	TGTGCCAGCAGTCCCCCCGGGAGTGCGGAGACCCAGTACTTC
TRBD1	TRBV7-1	14	.	TRBJ1-4	CASSLGQDGAKLFF	TGTGCCAGCAGCTTGGGACAGGACGGGGCAAAACTGTTTTTT
.	TRBV27	13	.	TRBJ2-1	CASSLWRDNEQFF	TGTGCCAGCAGTTTATGGCGGGACAATGAGCAGTTCTTC
TRBD2	TRBV5-1	13	.	TRBJ2-5	CASSREGLETQYF	TGCGCCAGCAGCCGGGAGGGCCTCGAGACCCAGTACTTC
.	TRBV5-1	16	.	TRBJ2-5	CASSLVLGVYQETQYF	TGCGCCAGCAGCTTGGTTCTAGGGGTGTACCAAGAGACCCAGTACTTC
.	TRBV7-8	14	.	TRBJ2-3	CASSLGRTPDTQYF	TGTGCCAGCAGCTTAGGCCGAACCCCAGATACGCAGTATTTT
TRBD1	TRBV30	14	.	TRBJ2-2	CALNRGRNTGELFF	TGTGCCCTAAACAGGGGGCGGAACACCGGGGAGCTGTTTTTT
TRBD1	TRBV2	12	few	TRBJ2-7	CASRGQGYEQYF	TGTGCCAGCAGAGGACAGGGATACGAGCAGTACTTC
.	TRBV19	14	.	TRBJ2-7	CASSIGGLSYEQYF	TGTGCCAGTAGTATCGGGGGGCTCTCCTACGAGCAGTACTTC
.	TRBV9	13	.	TRBJ1-1	CASSEIQGTEAFF	TGTGCCAGCAGCGAAATACAGGGCACTGAAGCTTTCTTT
.	TRBV7-9	13	.	TRBJ1-1	CASSLEEGTEAFF	TGTGCCAGCAGCTTGGAGGAGGGCACTGAAGCTTTCTTT
TRBD2	TRBV5-4	17	.	TRBJ2-3	CASSRVGLSGTSDTQYF	TGTGCCAGCAGCCGGGTGGGGCTTAGCGGGACTTCAGATACGCAGTATTTT
.	TRBV30	11	few	TRBJ2-3	CACPRGDTQYF	TGTGCCTGTCCTAGAGGGGATACGCAGTATTTT
TRBD1	TRBV19	15	.	TRBJ2-2	CASSIRPGGSGELFF	TGTGCCAGTAGTATACGCCCAGGGGGCAGCGGGGAGCTGTTTTTT